The clone carrying this T cell receptor (beta chain) was found a few times. Antigen specificity is unknown. These data belong to a study of cytomegalovirus exposure and HLA in healthy donors. Study at large: HLA-typed donors contributed around 82 million unique TCRs, which were held in an early data release. Most donors, 70% to 85% of more than 300 genotyped, fell in the Caucasian-associated ancestry cluster. General study results and limits: Common viral pathogens were later found to be apparently linked to several of the most significant clusters. Indistinguishable V segments, including TRBV6-2 and TRBV6-3, were excluded.

Both 60 Vbeta primers and 13 Jbeta primers went into the PCR. The protocol was immunoSEQ multiplex PCR, while the TCRdb copy is restricted to in-frame clones and leaves out a portion. The table records about 190,000 clones, 75% to 90% of them present only once. Trimming took 6 bases from V and 6 from J; bases not matched to a gene: 10. This CDR3 contains 15 residues. Germline CDR1 and CDR2: SNHLY and FYNNEI. The genes are TRBV2 and TRBJ2-2, with 7 bases matching TRBD2. This TCR came from a woman aged 45-65 years in good health and CMV-seropositive. Input material: PBMCs. The CDR3 loop is CASRRESGVAGELFF. The CDR3, as DNA: TGTGCCAGCAGGCGAGAAAGCGGGGTTGCCGGGGAGCTGTTTTTT.